These T cell receptor beta chains were read from a single sample in a study of shared clonotypes between healthy human individuals. Produced via immunoSEQ multiplex PCR; TCRdb's table is partial and in-frame only. Among 1.5 million to 1.9 million clones listed, nearly 99% were seen once. What was sequenced was naive CD4+ T cells sorted from blood. These receptors were taken from a man between 25 and 39 years old in good health. CDR3s include the opening cysteine and the closing phenylalanine or tryptophan. D genes are given only for firm matches. The size entry is marked missing in some rows and otherwise reads once, few, many or a size class.

>TRBV20-1|.|TRBJ1-1|.
TGCAGTGCTACAACGAACACTGAAGCTTTCTTT
CSATTNTEAFF
>TRBV7-9|.|TRBJ2-2|.
TGTGCCAGCAGCTTATTTCCCGGGGAGCTGTTTTTT
CASSLFPGELFF
>TRBV6-6|.|TRBJ2-7|TRBD1
TGTGCCAGCAGAGGGGCCTCGGACAGGGTCTACGAGCAGTACTTC
CASRGASDRVYEQYF
>TRBV15|.|TRBJ2-1|TRBD1
TGTGCCACCAGCACGGACAGGGGGACTTACAATGAGCAGTTCTTC
CATSTDRGTYNEQFF
>TRBV19|.|TRBJ2-2|TRBD2
TGTGCCAGTAGGTTAGCGGGAGGGTTCGGGGAGCTGTTTTTT
CASRLAGGFGELFF
>TRBV29-1|.|TRBJ2-4|.
TGCAGCGTCTCGACCGTAGCCAAAAACATTCAGTACTTC
CSVSTVAKNIQYF
>TRBV6-5|.|TRBJ2-7|TRBD1
TGTGCCAGCAGTTTCCGTTCCGGGACAGGGGCCTACGAGCAGTACTTC
CASSFRSGTGAYEQYF
>TRBV5-1|.|TRBJ1-2|.
TGCGCCAGCAGCGAAGACAGGCCTCCGGGCTATGGCTACACCTTC
CASSEDRPPGYGYTF
>TRBV11-2|once|TRBJ1-2|.
TGTGCCAGCAGCTTAGATCAAGGGCATGGCTACACCTTC
CASSLDQGHGYTF
>TRBV4-3|.|TRBJ2-1|TRBD2
TGCGCCAGCAGCCGACGGACTAGCGGCAACAATGAGCAGTTCTTC
CASSRRTSGNNEQFF
>TRBV18|once|TRBJ2-7|.
TGTGCCAGCTCACCGACCTCTAGCGTATTACCCTACGAGCAGTACTTC
CASSPTSSVLPYEQYF
>TRBV5-6|.|TRBJ1-2|TRBD1
TGTGCCAGCAGCTCGGGGACAGGCAAGCTTTATGGCTACACCTTC
CASSSGTGKLYGYTF
>TRBV19|.|TRBJ2-7|TRBD2
TGTGCCAGTAGCGGACTAGTCAGCTACGAGCAGTACTTC
CASSGLVSYEQYF
>TRBV7-9|.|TRBJ2-2|TRBD2
TGTGCCAGCAGCTTAGCGCTGGGAGGGAGGACCCACACCGGGGAGCTGTTTTTT
CASSLALGGRTHTGELFF
>TRBV28|.|TRBJ2-5|TRBD2
TGTGCCAGCAGCCCTAGCGGGACTGAGACCCAGTACTTC
CASSPSGTETQYF
>TRBV5-5|.|TRBJ2-7|.
TGTGCCAGCAGCTCGGACAATCCGTTTGGGGAGCAGTACTTC
CASSSDNPFGEQYF
>TRBV5-1|.|TRBJ2-1|.
TGCGCCAGCAGCTTGGTTGCTAGCGCCGGTGTGACCAATGAGCAGTTCTTC
CASSLVASAGVTNEQFF
>TRBV9|.|TRBJ2-1|.
TGTGCCAGCAGCGTGACCGTATACAAGTATGAGCAGTTCTTC
CASSVTVYKYEQFF
>TRBV5-5|.|TRBJ2-5|.
TGTGCCAGCAGCTTGGGACCTCGGGAGACCCAGTACTTC
CASSLGPRETQYF
>TRBV6-5|once|TRBJ2-5|.
TGTGCCAGCAGGGCAGGGGTGTCAAAGACCCAGTACTTC
CASRAGVSKTQYF
>TRBV11-2|.|TRBJ1-5|.
TGTGCCAGCAGCCTTGGCGCAGGGCTCGTCCAGCCCCAGCATTTT
CASSLGAGLVQPQHF
>TRBV7-9|.|TRBJ2-5|TRBD2
TGTGCCAGCAGCTCCCTGACTAGCGGGAGGCAGTACTTC
CASSSLTSGRQYF
>TRBV5-1|.|TRBJ2-2|TRBD2
TGCGCCAGCAGCTTGGTCGGACTAGCGGGAGTCGTCGCCACCGGGGAGCTGTTTTTT
CASSLVGLAGVVATGELFF
>TRBV11-2|.|TRBJ1-1|.
TGTGCCAGCAGCTTCCAGCGGTGGGACACTGAAGCTTTCTTT
CASSFQRWDTEAFF
>TRBV18|.|TRBJ1-1|.
TGTGCCAGCTCGCACGGGCGTAATGGGCCCGAGGCAGGGAGGTTTGCTTTCTTT
CASSHGRNGPEAGRFAFF
>TRBV11-3|.|TRBJ2-1|.
TGTGCCAGCAGCTTAACCCCGGTTGACAATGAGCAGTTCTTC
CASSLTPVDNEQFF
>TRBV5-4|.|TRBJ1-2|TRBD1
TGTGCCAGCAGCATCGGGACAGCGTTAAACCTCTATGGCTACACCTTC
CASSIGTALNLYGYTF
>TRBV11-3|.|TRBJ2-7|.
TGTGCCAGCAGCTTAGAAACAGGGACCGAGCAGTACTTC
CASSLETGTEQYF
>TRBV4-3|.|TRBJ2-7|.
TGCGCCAGCAGCCAAGAGGAGACCAGTTACGAGCAGTACTTC
CASSQEETSYEQYF
>TRBV28|.|TRBJ1-5|.
TGTGCCAGCAGTTTCGGCCAGGGGAATCAGCCCCAGCATTTT
CASSFGQGNQPQHF
>TRBV5-4|.|TRBJ1-1|.
TGTGCCAGCAGCTTGTGGCAGGGGACTTCTGAAGCTTTCTTT
CASSLWQGTSEAFF
>TRBV7-8|.|TRBJ2-7|.
TGTGCCAGCAGCTTATTTGACGACGCGGGCGAGCAGTACTTC
CASSLFDDAGEQYF
>TRBV7-9|.|TRBJ2-1|.
TGTGCCAGCAGCTTAGCCCTAGTCTCCTACAATGAGCAGTTCTTC
CASSLALVSYNEQFF
>TRBV30|.|TRBJ1-5|.
TGTGCCTGGACGGCAGGCCCCGGTCAGCCCCAGCATTTT
CAWTAGPGQPQHF
>TRBV27|few|TRBJ2-7|.
TGTGCCAGCAGTTTATCGATGGCAGTTTACGAGCAGTACTTC
CASSLSMAVYEQYF
>TRBV2|.|TRBJ2-7|.
TGTGCCAGCAGTGAAGCGTGGGGGGAGCAGTACTTC
CASSEAWGEQYF
>TRBV6-5|.|TRBJ2-2|.
TGTGCCAGCAGTTATACAGGAGTTGACACCGGGGAGCTGTTTTTT
CASSYTGVDTGELFF
>TRBV7-6|.|TRBJ2-1|TRBD2
TGTGCCAGCAGCTTATATTTAAGGGGAGCGGGAGAGAACAATGAGCAGTTCTTC
CASSLYLRGAGENNEQFF
>TRBV11-2|.|TRBJ2-7|TRBD2
TGTGCCAGCAGCGCCGGGACTAGCGCGTACGAGCAGTACTTC
CASSAGTSAYEQYF
>TRBV15|once|TRBJ2-7|.
TGTGCCACCAGCAGAGGGACAGATGGTACCTACGAGCAGTACTTC
CATSRGTDGTYEQYF
>TRBV9|.|TRBJ1-1|.
TGTGCCAGCAGCGACCACAGGCATGAAGCTATTCACACTGAAGCTTTCTTT
CASSDHRHEAIHTEAFF
>TRBV19|.|TRBJ2-3|.
TGTGCCAGTAGTATGAGGCTCCTCGGCACAGATACGCAGTATTTT
CASSMRLLGTDTQYF
>TRBV5-1|.|TRBJ2-1|.
TGCGCCAGCAGCTTGTTACAGGTCTACAATGAGCAGTTCTTC
CASSLLQVYNEQFF
>TRBV28|.|TRBJ1-4|TRBD1
TGTGCCAGCAGCCGCACCACAGGGGGTCAAGGAAAACTGTTTTTT
CASSRTTGGQGKLFF